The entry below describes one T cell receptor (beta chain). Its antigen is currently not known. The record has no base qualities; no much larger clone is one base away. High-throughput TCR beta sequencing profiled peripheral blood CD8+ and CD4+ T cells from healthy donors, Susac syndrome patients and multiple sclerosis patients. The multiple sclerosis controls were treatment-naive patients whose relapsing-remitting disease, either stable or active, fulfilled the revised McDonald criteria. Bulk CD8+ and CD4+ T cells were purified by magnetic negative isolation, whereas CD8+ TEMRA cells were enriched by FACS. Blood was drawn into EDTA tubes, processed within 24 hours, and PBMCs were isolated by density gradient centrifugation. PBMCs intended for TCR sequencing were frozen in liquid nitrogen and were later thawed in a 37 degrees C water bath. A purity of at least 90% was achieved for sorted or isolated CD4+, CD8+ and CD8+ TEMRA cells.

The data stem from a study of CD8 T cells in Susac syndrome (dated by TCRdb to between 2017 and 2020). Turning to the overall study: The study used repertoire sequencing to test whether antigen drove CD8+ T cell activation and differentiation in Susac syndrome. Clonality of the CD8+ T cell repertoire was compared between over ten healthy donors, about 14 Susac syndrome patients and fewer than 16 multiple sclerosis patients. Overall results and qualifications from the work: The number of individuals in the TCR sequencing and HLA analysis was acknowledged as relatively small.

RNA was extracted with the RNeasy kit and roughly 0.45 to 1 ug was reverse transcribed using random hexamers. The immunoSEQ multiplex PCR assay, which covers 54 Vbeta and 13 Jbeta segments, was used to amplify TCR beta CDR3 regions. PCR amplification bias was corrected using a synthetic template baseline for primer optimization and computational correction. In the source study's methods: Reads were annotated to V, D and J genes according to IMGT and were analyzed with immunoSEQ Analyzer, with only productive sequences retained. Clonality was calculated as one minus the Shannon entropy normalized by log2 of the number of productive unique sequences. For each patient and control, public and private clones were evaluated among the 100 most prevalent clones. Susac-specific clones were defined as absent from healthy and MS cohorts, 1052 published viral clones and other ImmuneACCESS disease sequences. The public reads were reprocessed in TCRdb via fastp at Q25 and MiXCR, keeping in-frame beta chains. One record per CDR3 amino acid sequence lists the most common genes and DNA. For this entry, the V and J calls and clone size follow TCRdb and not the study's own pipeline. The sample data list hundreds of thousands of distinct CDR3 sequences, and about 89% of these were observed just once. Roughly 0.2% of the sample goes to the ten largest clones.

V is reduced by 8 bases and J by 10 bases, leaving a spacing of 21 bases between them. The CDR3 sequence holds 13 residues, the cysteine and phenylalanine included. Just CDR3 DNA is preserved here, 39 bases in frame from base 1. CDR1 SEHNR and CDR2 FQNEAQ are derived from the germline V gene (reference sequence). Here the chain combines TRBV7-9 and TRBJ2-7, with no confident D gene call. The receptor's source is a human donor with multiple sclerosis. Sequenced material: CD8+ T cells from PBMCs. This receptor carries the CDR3 CASVMLRPELQYF. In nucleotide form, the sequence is TGTGCCAGCGTGATGCTCAGGCCGGAGCTACAGTACTTC. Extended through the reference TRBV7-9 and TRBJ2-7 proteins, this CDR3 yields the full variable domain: DTGVSQNPRHKITKRGQNVTFRCDPISEHNRLYWYRQTLGQGPEFLTYFQNEAQLEKSRLLSDRFSAERPKGSFSTLEIQRTEQGDSAMYLCASVMLRPELQYFGPGTRLTVT.